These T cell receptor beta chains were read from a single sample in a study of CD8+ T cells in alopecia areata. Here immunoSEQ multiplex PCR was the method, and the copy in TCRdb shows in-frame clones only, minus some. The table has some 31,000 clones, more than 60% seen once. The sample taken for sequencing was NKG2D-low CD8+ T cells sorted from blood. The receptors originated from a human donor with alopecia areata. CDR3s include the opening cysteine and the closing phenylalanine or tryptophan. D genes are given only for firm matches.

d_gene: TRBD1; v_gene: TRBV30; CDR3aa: CAWRTGVGPYNEQFF
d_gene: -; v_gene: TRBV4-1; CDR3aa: CASSQGVARKNEKLFF
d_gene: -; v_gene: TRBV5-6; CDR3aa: CASSVNTDTQYF
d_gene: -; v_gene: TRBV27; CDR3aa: CASSLAGQGNNEQFF
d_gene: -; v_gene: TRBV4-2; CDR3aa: CASSLRDGDPGELFF
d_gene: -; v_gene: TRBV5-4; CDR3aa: CASSSGTLGNEQFF
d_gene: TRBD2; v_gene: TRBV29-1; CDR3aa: CSVHTSGSYEQYF
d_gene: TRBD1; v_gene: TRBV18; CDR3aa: CASPGQASYEQYF
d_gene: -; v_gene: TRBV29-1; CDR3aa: CSVVVAVGAFF
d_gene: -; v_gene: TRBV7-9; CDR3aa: CASSPGPEKLFF
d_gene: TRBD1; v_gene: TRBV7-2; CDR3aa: CASSSGQYEQYF